This TCR beta chain was documented in a study of sequential checkpoint blockade in melanoma. Some clones are missing from TCRdb's copy, which holds only in-frame ones; the method was immunoSEQ multiplex PCR. The sample lists 10,000 to 15,000 clones, 65% to 85% occurring once. Treatment defined: randomized to nivolumab then ipilimumab (arm A) or the reverse (arm B). No patient had prior DNA-damaging chemotherapy. Germline V gene sequence: CDR1 SQVTM, CDR2 ANQGSEA. The CDR3 sequence is 12 residues long. Germline trimming cut 6 bases from V and 5 bases from J; bases unmatched to any gene: 5. This TCR came from a human patient with melanoma. Some clones in this sample may be carry-over from other donors' samples. The starting material was CD8+ T cells sorted from blood (inferred from file names), obtained from a patient given nivolumab and ipilimumab in sequence. This chain connects TRBV29-1 to TRBJ1-2; TRBD1 matches at 8 bases. The CDR3 here is CSVRTGRYGYTF. CDR3 DNA sequence: TGCAGCGTCCGGACAGGGAGATATGGCTACACCTTC.